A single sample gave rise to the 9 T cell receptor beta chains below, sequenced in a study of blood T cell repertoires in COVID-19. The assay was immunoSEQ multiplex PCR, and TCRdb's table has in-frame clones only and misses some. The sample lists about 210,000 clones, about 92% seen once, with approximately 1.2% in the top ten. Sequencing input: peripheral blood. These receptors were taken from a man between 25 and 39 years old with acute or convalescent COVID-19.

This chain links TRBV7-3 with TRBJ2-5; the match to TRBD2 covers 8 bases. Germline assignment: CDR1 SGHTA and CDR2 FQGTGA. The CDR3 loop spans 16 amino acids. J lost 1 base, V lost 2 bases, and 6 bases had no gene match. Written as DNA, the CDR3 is TGTGCCAGCAGCTTATTCGGGCGGGGGGCCCAAGAGACCCAGTACTTC. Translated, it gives CASSLFGRGAQETQYF.

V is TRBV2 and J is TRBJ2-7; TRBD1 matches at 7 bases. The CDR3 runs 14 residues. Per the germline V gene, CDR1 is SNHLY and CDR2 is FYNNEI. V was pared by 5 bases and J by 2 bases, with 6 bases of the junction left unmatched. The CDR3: CASSHGTATYEQYF. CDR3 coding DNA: TGTGCCAGCAGTCACGGGACAGCTACCTACGAGCAGTACTTC.

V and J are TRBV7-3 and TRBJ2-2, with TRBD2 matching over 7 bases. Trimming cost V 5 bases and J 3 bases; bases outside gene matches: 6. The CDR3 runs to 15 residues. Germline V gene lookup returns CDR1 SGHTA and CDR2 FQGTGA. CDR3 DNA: TGTGCCAGCAGCCGCGGGAGATGGGACACCGGGGAGCTGTTTTTT. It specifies CASSRGRWDTGELFF.

As DNA, the CDR3 is TGCAGTGCTAGTGACGGGACAGGAATCAGCTCCTACAATGAGCAGTTCTTC. Encoded protein: CSASDGTGISSYNEQFF. This chain connects TRBV20-1 to TRBJ2-1; 8 bases agree with TRBD1. The J segment lost 0 bases and the V segment lost 3 bases, leaving 10 bases of the junction unmatched. Looked up from germline, CDR1 is DFQATT and CDR2 is SNEGSKA (reference sequence). The CDR3 contains 17 residues.

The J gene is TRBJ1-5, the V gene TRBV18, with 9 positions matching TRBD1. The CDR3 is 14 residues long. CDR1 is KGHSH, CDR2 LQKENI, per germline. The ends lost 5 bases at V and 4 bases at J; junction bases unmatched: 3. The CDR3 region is CASSLTGGNQPQHF. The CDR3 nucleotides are TGTGCCAGCTCATTGACAGGGGGGAATCAGCCCCAGCATTTT.

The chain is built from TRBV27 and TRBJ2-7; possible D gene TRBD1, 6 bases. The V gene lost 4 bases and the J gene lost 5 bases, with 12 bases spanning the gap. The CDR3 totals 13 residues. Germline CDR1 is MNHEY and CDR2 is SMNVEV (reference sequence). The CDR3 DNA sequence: TGTGCCAGCAGTTCACAGGGTGGGCACGAGCAGTACTTC. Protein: CASSSQGGHEQYF.

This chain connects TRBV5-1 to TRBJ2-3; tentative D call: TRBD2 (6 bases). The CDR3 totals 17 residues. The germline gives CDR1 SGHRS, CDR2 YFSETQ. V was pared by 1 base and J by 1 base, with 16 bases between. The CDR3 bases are TGCGCCAGCAGCTTGTACGGGAGTTTGTCGGGCACAGATACGCAGTATTTT. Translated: CASSLYGSLSGTDTQYF.

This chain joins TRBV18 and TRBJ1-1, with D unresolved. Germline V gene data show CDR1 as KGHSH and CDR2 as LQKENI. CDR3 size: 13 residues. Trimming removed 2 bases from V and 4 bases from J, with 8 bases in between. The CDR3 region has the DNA TGTGCCAGCTCACCAGGGCTTGCCACTGAAGCTTTCTTT. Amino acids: CASSPGLATEAFF.

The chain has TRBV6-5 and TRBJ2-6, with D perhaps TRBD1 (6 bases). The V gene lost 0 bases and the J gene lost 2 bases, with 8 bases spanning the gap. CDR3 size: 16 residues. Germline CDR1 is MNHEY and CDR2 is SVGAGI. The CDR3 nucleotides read TGTGCCAGCAGTTACTCTCCAGGGGCTGGGGCCAACGTCCTGACTTTC. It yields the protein CASSYSPGAGANVLTF.